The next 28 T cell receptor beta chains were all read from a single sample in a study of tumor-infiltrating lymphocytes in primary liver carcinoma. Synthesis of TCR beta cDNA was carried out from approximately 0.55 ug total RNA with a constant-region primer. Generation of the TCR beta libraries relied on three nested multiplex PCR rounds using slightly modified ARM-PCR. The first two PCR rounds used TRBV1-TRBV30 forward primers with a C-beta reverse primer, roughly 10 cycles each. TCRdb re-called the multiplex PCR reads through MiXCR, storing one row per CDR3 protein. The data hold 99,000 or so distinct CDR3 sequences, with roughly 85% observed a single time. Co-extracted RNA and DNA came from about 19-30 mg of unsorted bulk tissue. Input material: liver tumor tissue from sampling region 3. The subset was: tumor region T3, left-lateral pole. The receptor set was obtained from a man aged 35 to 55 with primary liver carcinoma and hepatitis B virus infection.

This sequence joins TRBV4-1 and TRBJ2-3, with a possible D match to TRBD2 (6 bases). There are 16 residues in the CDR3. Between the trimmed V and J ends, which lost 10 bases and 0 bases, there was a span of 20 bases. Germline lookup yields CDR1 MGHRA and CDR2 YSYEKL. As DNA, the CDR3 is TGCGCCACTAGCCAGACGGGGACTGGCAGCACAGATACGCAGTATTTT. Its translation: CATSQTGTGSTDTQYF.

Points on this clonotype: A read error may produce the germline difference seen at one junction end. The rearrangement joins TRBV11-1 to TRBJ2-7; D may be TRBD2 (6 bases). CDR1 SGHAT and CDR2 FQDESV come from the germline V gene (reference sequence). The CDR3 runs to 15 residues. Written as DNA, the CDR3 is TGTACCAGCAGCTTAATGGGATCGGGAGAATACGAACAGTACTTT. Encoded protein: CTSSLMGSGEYEQYF.

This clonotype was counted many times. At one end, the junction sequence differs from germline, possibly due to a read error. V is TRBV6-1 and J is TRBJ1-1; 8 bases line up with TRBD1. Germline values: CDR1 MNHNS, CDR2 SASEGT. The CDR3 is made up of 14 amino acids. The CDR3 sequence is CASNHGQGGTGAFF. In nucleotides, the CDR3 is TGTGCCAGCAATCACGGACAGGGAGGCACTGGAGCTTTCTTT.

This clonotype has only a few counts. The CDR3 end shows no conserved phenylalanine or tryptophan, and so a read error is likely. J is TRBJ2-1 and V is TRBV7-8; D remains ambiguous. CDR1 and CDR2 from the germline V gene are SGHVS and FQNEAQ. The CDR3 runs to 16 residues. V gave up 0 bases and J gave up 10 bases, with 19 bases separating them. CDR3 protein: CASSLASGSSFGEQFL. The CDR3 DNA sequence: TGTGCCAGCAGCTTAGCCTCGGGTAGCTCATTCGGCGAGCAGTTCCTC.

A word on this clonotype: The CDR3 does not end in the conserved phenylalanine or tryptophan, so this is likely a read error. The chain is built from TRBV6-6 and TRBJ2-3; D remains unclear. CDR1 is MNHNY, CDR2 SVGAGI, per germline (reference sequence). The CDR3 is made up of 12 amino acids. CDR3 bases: TGTGCCAGCAGTCCCACGGAAGATGCGCAGTATTCT. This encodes CASSPTEDAQYS.

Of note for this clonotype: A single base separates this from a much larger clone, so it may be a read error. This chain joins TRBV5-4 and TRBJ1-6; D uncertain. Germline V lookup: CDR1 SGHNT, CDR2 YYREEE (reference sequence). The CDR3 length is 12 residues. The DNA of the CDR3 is TGTACCAGCAGTCTCGACACCGTCACCCTCCACTTT. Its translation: CTSSLDTVTLHF.

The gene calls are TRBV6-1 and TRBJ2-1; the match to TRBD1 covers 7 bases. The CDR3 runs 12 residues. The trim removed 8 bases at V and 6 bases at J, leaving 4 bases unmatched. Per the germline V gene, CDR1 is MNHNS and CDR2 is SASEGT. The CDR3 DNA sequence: TGTGCCAGCTCAGGGGGTTTCAATGAGCAGTTCTTC. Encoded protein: CASSGGFNEQFF.

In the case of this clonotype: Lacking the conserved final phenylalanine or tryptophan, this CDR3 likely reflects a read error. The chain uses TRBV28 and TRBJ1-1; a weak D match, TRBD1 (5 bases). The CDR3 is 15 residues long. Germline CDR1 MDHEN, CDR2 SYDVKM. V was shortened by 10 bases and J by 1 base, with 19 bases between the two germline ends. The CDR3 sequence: CANRLATTGNTEAFC. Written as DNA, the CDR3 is TGTGCCAACAGATTAGCAACAACAGGGAACACTGAAGCTTTCTGT.

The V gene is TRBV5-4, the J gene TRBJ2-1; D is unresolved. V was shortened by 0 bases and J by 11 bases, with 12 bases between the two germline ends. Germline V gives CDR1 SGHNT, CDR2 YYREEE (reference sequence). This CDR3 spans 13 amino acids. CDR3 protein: CASSLGQYIKQFF. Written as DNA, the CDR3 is TGTGCCAGCAGCTTGGGGCAGTACATAAAGCAGTTCTTC. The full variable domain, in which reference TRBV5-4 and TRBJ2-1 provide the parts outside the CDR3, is ETGVTQSPTHLIKTRGQQVTLRCSSQSGHNTVSWYQQALGQGPQFIFQYYREEENGRGNFPPRFSGLQFPNYSSELNVNALELDDSALYLCASSLGQYIKQFFGPGTRLTVL.

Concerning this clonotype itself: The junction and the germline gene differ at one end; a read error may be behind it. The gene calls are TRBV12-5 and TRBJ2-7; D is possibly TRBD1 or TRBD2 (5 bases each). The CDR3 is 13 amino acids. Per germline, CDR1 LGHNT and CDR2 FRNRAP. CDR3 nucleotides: TGTGTCAGTGTGGGGACCGGTTCCTACGTGCAGTACTTC. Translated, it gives CVSVGTGSYVQYF.

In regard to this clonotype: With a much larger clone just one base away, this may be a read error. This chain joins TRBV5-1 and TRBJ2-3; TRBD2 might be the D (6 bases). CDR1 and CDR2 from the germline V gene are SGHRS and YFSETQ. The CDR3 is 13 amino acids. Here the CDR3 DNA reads TGCGTCAGCAGCGTGTGGGGGAGGGATACGCAGTATTTT. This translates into CVSSVWGRDTQYF.

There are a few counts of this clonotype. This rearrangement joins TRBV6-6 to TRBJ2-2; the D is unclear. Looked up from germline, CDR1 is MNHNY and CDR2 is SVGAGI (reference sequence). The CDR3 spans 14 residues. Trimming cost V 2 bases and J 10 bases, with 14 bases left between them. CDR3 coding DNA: TGTGCCAGCAGTTACGGAAAGAACACTGAGGAGCTGTTTTTT. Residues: CASSYGKNTEELFF.

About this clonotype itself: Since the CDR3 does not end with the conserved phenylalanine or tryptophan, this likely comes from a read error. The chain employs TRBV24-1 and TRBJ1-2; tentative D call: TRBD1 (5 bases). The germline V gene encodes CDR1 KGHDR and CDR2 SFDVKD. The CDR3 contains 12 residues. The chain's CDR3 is CAASDLGRSYTL. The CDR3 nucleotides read TGTGCCGCCAGTGATTTGGGGCGTAGCTACACCTTA.

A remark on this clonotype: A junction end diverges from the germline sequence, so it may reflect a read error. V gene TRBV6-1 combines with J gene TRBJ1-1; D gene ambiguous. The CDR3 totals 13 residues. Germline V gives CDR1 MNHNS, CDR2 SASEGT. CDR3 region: CAITRVFDTEALF. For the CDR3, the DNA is TGTGCCATCACGAGGGTCTTTGATACTGAAGCTCTCTTT.

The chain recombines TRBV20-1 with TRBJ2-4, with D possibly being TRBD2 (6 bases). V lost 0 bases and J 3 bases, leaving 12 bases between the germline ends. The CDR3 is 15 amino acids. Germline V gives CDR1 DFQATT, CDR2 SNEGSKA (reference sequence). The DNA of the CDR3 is TGCAGTGCTAGAGATCCGCGGGATTACAAAAACATTCAGTACTTC. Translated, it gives CSARDPRDYKNIQYF.

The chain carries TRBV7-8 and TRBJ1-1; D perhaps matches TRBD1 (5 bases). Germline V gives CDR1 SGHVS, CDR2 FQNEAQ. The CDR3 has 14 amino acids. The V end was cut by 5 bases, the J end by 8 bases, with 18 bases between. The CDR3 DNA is TGTGCCAGCAGCCTCCAAGGGACGAAGACCGAAGCTTTCTTT. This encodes CASSLQGTKTEAFF. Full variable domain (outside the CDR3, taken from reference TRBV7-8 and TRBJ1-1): GAGVSQSPRYKVAKRGQDVALRCDPISGHVSLFWYQQALGQGPEFLTYFQNEAQLDKSGLPSDRFFAERPEGSVSTLKIQRTQQEDSAVYLCASSLQGTKTEAFFGQGTRLTVV.

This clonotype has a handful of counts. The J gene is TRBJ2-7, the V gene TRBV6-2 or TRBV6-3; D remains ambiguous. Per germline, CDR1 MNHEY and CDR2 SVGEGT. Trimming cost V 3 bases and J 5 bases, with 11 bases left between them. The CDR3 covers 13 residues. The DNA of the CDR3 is TGTGCCAGCAGTTATGAGGTACCACACGAGCAGTACTTC. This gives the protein CASSYEVPHEQYF.

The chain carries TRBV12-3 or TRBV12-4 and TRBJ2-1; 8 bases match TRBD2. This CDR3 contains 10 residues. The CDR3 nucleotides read TGTGTCACCTTTAGCGGGAAACAGTTCTTC. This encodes CVTFSGKQFF.

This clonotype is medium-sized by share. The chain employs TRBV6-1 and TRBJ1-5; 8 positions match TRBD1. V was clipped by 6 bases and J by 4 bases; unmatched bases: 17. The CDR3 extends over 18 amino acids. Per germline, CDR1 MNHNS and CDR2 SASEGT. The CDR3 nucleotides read TGTGCCAGCAGCCCAACAGGGGGACGGGGGAAAGTTAATCAGCCCCAGCATTTT. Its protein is CASSPTGGRGKVNQPQHF.

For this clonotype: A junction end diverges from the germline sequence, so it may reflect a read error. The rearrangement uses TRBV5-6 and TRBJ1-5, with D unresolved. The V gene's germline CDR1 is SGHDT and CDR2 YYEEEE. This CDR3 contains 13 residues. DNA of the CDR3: TGTGCCAGCAGCTCGGGTCCGGACCAGCCCCAGCGTTTT. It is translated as CASSSGPDQPQRF.

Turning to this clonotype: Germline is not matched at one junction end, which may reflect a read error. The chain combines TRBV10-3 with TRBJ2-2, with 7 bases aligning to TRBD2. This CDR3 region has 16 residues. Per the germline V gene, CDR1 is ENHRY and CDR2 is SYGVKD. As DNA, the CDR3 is TGTGCCATCAGTCGGGGACTACCGGGAGACACCGGGGAACTGTTTTTT. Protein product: CAISRGLPGDTGELFF.

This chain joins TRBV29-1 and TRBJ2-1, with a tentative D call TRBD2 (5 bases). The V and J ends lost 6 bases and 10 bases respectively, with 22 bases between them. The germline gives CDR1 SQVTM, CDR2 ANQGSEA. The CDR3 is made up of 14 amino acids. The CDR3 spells CSVRTGGFPLEQFF. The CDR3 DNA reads TGCAGCGTGAGGACTGGCGGATTCCCTCTGGAGCAGTTCTTC.

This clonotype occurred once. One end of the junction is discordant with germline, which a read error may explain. CDR3 in amino acids: CASTEQGPAGANVLTF. The CDR3 DNA sequence: TGTGCCAGCACTGAACAGGGTCCCGCTGGGGCCAACGTCCTGACATTC. The V call is TRBV6-1, the J call TRBJ2-6; D might be TRBD1 (6 bases). The CDR3 extends over 16 amino acids. Germline-derived CDR1 and CDR2 are MNHNS and SASEGT.

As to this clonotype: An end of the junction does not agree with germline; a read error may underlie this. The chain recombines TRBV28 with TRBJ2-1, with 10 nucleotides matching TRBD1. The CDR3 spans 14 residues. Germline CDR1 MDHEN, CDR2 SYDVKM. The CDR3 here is CASTGTGEMDEQFF. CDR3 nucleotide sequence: TGTGCTAGCACCGGGACAGGGGAGATGGATGAGCAGTTCTTC.

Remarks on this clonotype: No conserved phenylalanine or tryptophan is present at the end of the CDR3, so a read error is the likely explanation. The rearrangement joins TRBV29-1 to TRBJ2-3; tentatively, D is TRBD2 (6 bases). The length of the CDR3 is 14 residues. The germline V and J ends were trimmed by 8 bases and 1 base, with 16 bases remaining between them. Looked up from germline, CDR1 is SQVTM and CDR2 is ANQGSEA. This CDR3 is CSRIQIAGTDTQYY. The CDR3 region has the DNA TGCAGCAGGATTCAAATAGCGGGCACAGATACGCAGTATTAT.

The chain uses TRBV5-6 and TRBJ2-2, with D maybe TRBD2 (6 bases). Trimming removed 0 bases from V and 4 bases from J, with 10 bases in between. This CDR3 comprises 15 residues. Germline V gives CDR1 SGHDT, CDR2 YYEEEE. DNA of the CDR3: TGTGCCAGCAGCTTGGGACTAGTGTGCACCGGGGAGCTGTTTTTT. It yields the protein CASSLGLVCTGELFF. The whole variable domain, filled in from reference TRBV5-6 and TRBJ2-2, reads DAGVTQSPTHLIKTRGQQVTLRCSPKSGHDTVSWYQQALGQGPQFIFQYYEEEERQRGNFPDRFSGHQFPNYSSELNVNALLLGDSALYLCASSLGLVCTGELFFGEGSRLTVL.

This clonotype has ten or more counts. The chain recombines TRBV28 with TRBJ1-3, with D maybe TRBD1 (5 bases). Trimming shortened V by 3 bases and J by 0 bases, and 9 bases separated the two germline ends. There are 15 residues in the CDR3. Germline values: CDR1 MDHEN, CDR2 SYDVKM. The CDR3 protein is CASSFYQGSGNTIYF. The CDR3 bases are TGTGCCAGCAGTTTCTATCAGGGCTCTGGAAACACCATATATTTT.

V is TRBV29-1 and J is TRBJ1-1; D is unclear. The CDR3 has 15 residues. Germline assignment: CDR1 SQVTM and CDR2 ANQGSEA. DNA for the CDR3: TGCAGTGGGTCAGAGGGCTGGGGAATGAACACTGAAGCTTTCTTT. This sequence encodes CSGSEGWGMNTEAFF.